A single sample gave rise to the 26 T cell receptor beta chains below, sequenced in a study of identical twins. Each CDR3 protein gets one entry after TCRdb re-called the 5' RACE reads with MiXCR. The sample records about 330,000 distinct CDR3 sequences, 9% to 15% being singletons. These data were also filed under a second study, of yellow fever vaccine responses in identical twins.

The sequencing sample was made of CD8+ T cells sorted from blood. Receptors originate from a woman aged 18 to 35 in good health.

The rearrangement links TRBV27 to TRBJ2-2; D call uncertain. The CDR3 loop spans 15 amino acids. Trimming removed 9 bases at V and 0 bases at J, with 14 bases between. Looked up from germline, CDR1 is MNHEY and CDR2 is SMNVEV (reference sequence). The CDR3 sequence is CASSTSSTNTGELFF. Here the CDR3 DNA reads TGTGCCAGTTCGACGTCGTCCACGAACACCGGGGAGCTGTTTTTT.

The chain links TRBV27 to TRBJ2-3; D is undetermined. The length of the CDR3 is 13 residues. Trimming removed 3 bases at V and 8 bases at J, with 12 bases between. Germline CDR1 reads MNHEY; CDR2 reads SMNVEV (reference sequence). As DNA, the CDR3 is TGTGCCAGCAGTTTTGGACCTTCGGCTACGCAGTATTTT. Its translation is CASSFGPSATQYF.

The chain employs TRBV7-2 and TRBJ2-7; 10 nucleotides line up with TRBD2. Germline lookup yields CDR1 SGHTA and CDR2 FQGNSA. This CDR3 comprises 16 residues. The V and J ends lost 5 bases and 4 bases, in that order; junction bases with no gene match: 11. CDR3 region: CASSPTRAGGPYEQYF. The CDR3 DNA reads TGTGCCAGCAGCCCAACCCGAGCGGGAGGGCCTTACGAGCAGTACTTC. Full variable domain (remainder filled in from reference TRBV7-2 and TRBJ2-7): GAGVSQSPSNKVTEKGKDVELRCDPISGHTALYWYRQSLGQGLEFLIYFQGNSAPDKSGLPSDRFSAERTGGSVSTLTIQRTQQEDSAVYLCASSPTRAGGPYEQYFGPGTRLTVT.

In its sample, this clonotype was seen a few times. J is TRBJ2-3 and V is TRBV3-1, with D unresolved. Trimming cost V 5 bases and J 0 bases, with 12 bases left between them. This CDR3 region has 15 residues. Germline CDR1 reads LGHDT; CDR2 reads YNNKEL (reference sequence). The DNA of the CDR3 is TGTGCCAGCAGCTACGAGAGCTTTAGCACAGATACGCAGTATTTT. Residues: CASSYESFSTDTQYF.

This clonotype was counted ten times or more. This chain connects TRBV14 to TRBJ2-7; a possible D gene is TRBD2 (5 bases). CDR1 is SGHDN, CDR2 FVKESK, per germline. The V end was cut by 1 base, the J end by 2 bases, with 15 bases between. The CDR3 extends over 16 amino acids. The CDR3 loop is CASSQVNGISAYEQYF. The CDR3 coding sequence is TGTGCCAGCAGCCAAGTTAACGGGATAAGCGCCTACGAGCAGTACTTC.

The rearrangement joins TRBV20-1 to TRBJ2-7; 7 bases match TRBD2. CDR1 is DFQATT and CDR2 is SNEGSKA in the germline V gene (reference sequence). The CDR3 consists of 15 residues. V trimming: 6 bases; J trimming: 7 bases; junction bases outside the gene matches: 18. The CDR3 DNA sequence: TGCAGTGCCAAGACCGTCCAGGGAGGGTGGGATGAGCAGTACGTC. Translation: CSAKTVQGGWDEQYV.

The genes are TRBV6-5 and TRBJ2-7; no reliable D call. This CDR3 comprises 14 residues. Germline V gene sequence: CDR1 MNHEY, CDR2 SVGAGI. Trimming left V 0 bases short and J 2 bases short, with 8 bases between. The chain's CDR3 is CASSYSSAAYEQYV. The CDR3 coding sequence is TGTGCCAGCAGTTACTCGTCGGCAGCCTACGAGCAGTACGTC.

At least ten counts were recorded for this clonotype. The rearrangement joins TRBV7-9 to TRBJ2-7; 7 nucleotides align to TRBD2. CDR1 and CDR2 from the germline V gene are SEHNR and FQNEAQ (reference sequence). Trimming at V came to 5 bases and at J to 2 bases, leaving 9 bases not matched to a gene. This CDR3 region has 15 residues. CDR3 region: CASSQRLADPYEQYF. The CDR3 bases are TGTGCCAGCAGCCAGAGGCTAGCGGACCCCTACGAGCAGTACTTC. The whole variable domain, filled in from reference TRBV7-9 and TRBJ2-7, reads DTGVSQNPRHKITKRGQNVTFRCDPISEHNRLYWYRQTLGQGPEFLTYFQNEAQLEKSRLLSDRFSAERPKGSFSTLEIQRTEQGDSAMYLCASSQRLADPYEQYFGPGTRLTVT.

The chain joins TRBV14 to TRBJ2-7; 8 positions agree with TRBD2. This CDR3 region has 14 residues. CDR1 and CDR2 from the germline V gene are SGHDN and FVKESK. The trim removed 4 bases at V and 5 bases at J, leaving 7 bases unmatched. CDR3 in DNA: TGTGCCAGCAGCCGGAGCGGGAGTCGGGACGAGCAGTACTTC. This gives the protein CASSRSGSRDEQYF.

In this sample, this clonotype turned up a few times. J is TRBJ1-5 and V is TRBV7-2; D remains unclear. V gave up 6 bases and J gave up 0 bases, with 12 bases separating them. CDR1 is SGHTA and CDR2 is FQGNSA in the germline V gene. The CDR3 spans 15 residues. The CDR3 DNA follows: TGTGCCAGCAGTTCAATCGGTTATAGCAATCAGCCCCAGCATTTT. Its translation: CASSSIGYSNQPQHF.

V gene TRBV23-1 combines with J gene TRBJ2-2; 11 nucleotides align to TRBD2. TRBV23-1 qualifies as an ORF whose function is uncertain. J was trimmed by 2 bases and V by 3 bases; bases with no gene match: 5. The CDR3 contains 17 residues. CDR3: CASSHPTSGTNTGELFF. Here the CDR3 DNA reads TGCGCCAGCAGTCACCCGACTAGCGGGACTAACACCGGGGAGCTGTTTTTT.

This clonotype was seen ten or more times. The CDR3 nucleotides read TGTGCCAGCAGTTTAGGTCGCTCCTACAATGAGCAGTTCTTC. Translated: CASSLGRSYNEQFF. The chain employs TRBV28 and TRBJ2-1; unclear D gene. V lost 2 bases and J 0 bases, leaving 5 bases between the germline ends. CDR1 and CDR2 from the germline V gene are MDHEN and SYDVKM. The CDR3 sequence is 14 residues long.

The gene calls are TRBV4-1 and TRBJ1-1; 7 nucleotides line up with TRBD1. CDR1 and CDR2 from the germline V gene are MGHRA and YSYEKL. The CDR3 is made up of 14 amino acids. Trimming removed 5 bases from V and 4 bases from J; junction bases left unmatched: 7. The CDR3 coding sequence is TGCGCCAGCAGCGGGCCGGGACAGAGCACTGAAGCTTTCTTT. Translating gives CASSGPGQSTEAFF.

This clonotype was counted many times. V gene TRBV6-5 combines with J gene TRBJ2-3, with D possibly matching TRBD2 (7 bases). The germline V and J ends were trimmed by 7 bases and 2 bases, with 16 bases remaining between them. The CDR3 length is 15 residues. Germline V lookup: CDR1 MNHEY, CDR2 SVGAGI. CDR3 sequence reads: CASIWGGADTDTQYF. The CDR3 DNA reads TGTGCCAGCATTTGGGGGGGGGCGGACACAGATACGCAGTATTTT.

This clonotype was observed a few times. This chain connects TRBV7-9 to TRBJ2-5; D tentatively reads TRBD1 or TRBD2 (5 bases each). The germline gives CDR1 SEHNR, CDR2 FQNEAQ (reference sequence). The CDR3 has 15 residues. The V end was cut by 2 bases, the J end by 5 bases, with 15 bases between. The chain's CDR3 is CASSLSWGSGETQYF. DNA of the CDR3: TGTGCCAGCAGCTTATCATGGGGGTCAGGGGAGACCCAGTACTTC.

This clonotype was observed at least ten times. The chain joins TRBV12-3 or TRBV12-4 to TRBJ2-7; tentative D call: TRBD2 (5 bases). V shed 3 bases and J shed 5 bases, with 11 bases lying between them. The CDR3 totals 13 residues. The CDR3 loop reads CASSFSRTHEQYV. Written as DNA, the CDR3 is TGTGCCAGCAGTTTTTCCAGGACTCACGAGCAGTACGTC.

This rearrangement joins TRBV9 to TRBJ1-1; no reliable D call. V was clipped by 3 bases and J by 5 bases, with 11 bases between them. The germline V gene has CDR1 SGDLS and CDR2 YYNGEE. The CDR3 consists of 13 residues. The CDR3 spells CASSAYEKTEAFF. As DNA, the CDR3 is TGTGCCAGCAGCGCATACGAGAAAACTGAAGCTTTCTTT.

This clonotype was observed a single time. At one of its ends the junction is not consistent with the germline gene, which may arise from a read error. The genes are TRBV13 and TRBJ2-2, with D possibly matching TRBD2 (5 bases). The CDR3 covers 14 residues. Germline V gene data show CDR1 as PRHDT and CDR2 as FYEKMQ (reference sequence). CDR3 in DNA: TGTGCCAGCAGCTTAGATAAGAACACCGGGGAGCCGTTTTTT. As protein: CASSLDKNTGEPFF.

In this sample, this clonotype turned up a few times. The J gene is TRBJ2-1, the V gene TRBV27; TRBD2 matches at 7 bases. Germline V gives CDR1 MNHEY, CDR2 SMNVEV (reference sequence). There are 15 residues in the CDR3. J was trimmed by 3 bases and V by 2 bases; bases with no gene match: 4. CDR3 sequence (DNA): TGTGCCAGCAGTTTAACGGGGGGAAACTACAATGAGCAGTTCTTC. Protein: CASSLTGGNYNEQFF.

This clonotype was found many times. This rearrangement joins TRBV9 to TRBJ2-1, with 14 bases lining up with TRBD2. The V and J ends lost 4 bases and 9 bases, in that order; junction bases with no gene match: 9. The germline CDR1 and CDR2 sequences are SGDLS and YYNGEE. This CDR3 has 16 amino acids. In DNA, the CDR3 is TGTGCCAGCAGCCCCCATGGGACTAGCGGGAGAGGTGAGCAGTTCTTC. The encoded protein is CASSPHGTSGRGEQFF.

This clonotype was seen more than once but under ten times. The V call is TRBV13, the J call TRBJ2-5; no firm D call. Trimming took 0 bases from V and 1 from J, leaving 9 bases between them. CDR3 length equals 15 residues. From germline, CDR1 is PRHDT and CDR2 FYEKMQ (reference sequence). The DNA of the CDR3 is TGTGCCAGCAGCTTAGGTCGTCGGTCCCAAGAGACCCAGTACTTC. This gives the protein CASSLGRRSQETQYF.

This clonotype has only a few counts. The V call is TRBV12-3 or TRBV12-4, the J call TRBJ2-3; possible D gene TRBD2, 6 bases. The V end lost 3 bases, the J end lost 2 bases, and 9 bases lay between the germline ends. This CDR3 has 14 amino acids. The CDR3 DNA reads TGTGCCAGCAGTTTTGCGGGACCCACAGATACGCAGTATTTT. It specifies CASSFAGPTDTQYF.

This clonotype was picked up a small number of times. The chain has TRBV16 and TRBJ1-5; tentative D call: TRBD1 (6 bases). Germline assignment: CDR1 KGHSY and CDR2 FQNENV. This CDR3 has 15 amino acids. V lost 1 base to trimming and J lost 4 bases, with 11 bases between them. The CDR3 DNA reads TGTGCCAGCAGCCAATTCTCTGGGACAAATCAGCCCCAGCATTTT. It yields the protein CASSQFSGTNQPQHF.

The table lists this clonotype with a few counts. The chain combines TRBV29-1 with TRBJ1-2; TRBD1 matches at 9 bases. V lost 6 bases and J lost 2; bases outside the gene matches: 7. The CDR3 is 14 amino acids. Germline CDR1 is SQVTM and CDR2 is ANQGSEA. The CDR3 DNA reads as TGCAGCGTCCCCGGACAGGGGAGGAACTATGGCTACACCTTC. This codes for CSVPGQGRNYGYTF. Supplemented by reference TRBV29-1 and TRBJ1-2, the full variable domain reads SAVISQKPSRDICQRGTSLTIQCQVDSQVTMMFWYRQQPGQSLTLIATANQGSEATYESGFVIDKFPISRPNLTFSTLTVSNMSPEDSSIYLCSVPGQGRNYGYTFGSGTRLTVV.

The chain joins TRBV7-9 to TRBJ2-7, with a weak D call TRBD1 (6 bases). The CDR3 is made up of 13 amino acids. The germline V gene encodes CDR1 SEHNR and CDR2 FQNEAQ (reference sequence). The V and J ends lost 4 bases and 7 bases respectively, with 14 bases between them. The CDR3 here is CASSSRGEREQYF. CDR3 nucleotide sequence: TGTGCCAGCAGCTCCAGGGGTGAGCGAGAGCAGTACTTC.

The J gene is TRBJ2-1, the V gene TRBV7-7; TRBD2 aligns across 7 bases. In germline, CDR1 is SSHAT, CDR2 FNYEAQ (reference sequence). The CDR3 is made up of 17 amino acids. J lost 5 bases, V lost 5 bases, and 15 bases had no gene match. Here the CDR3 DNA reads TGTGCCAGCAGCCCGCACAATCTACCGGGGGGACACAATGAGCAGTTCTTC. Its protein product is CASSPHNLPGGHNEQFF.